The clone carrying this TCR beta chain is a singleton in its sample. Its antigen is currently unknown. These data are taken from a study of beta chain features in type 1 diabetes. Broader study findings: Fewer insertions but more deletions were seen at VDJ junctions in type 1 diabetes patients.

Between the trimmed V and J ends, which lost 5 bases and 0 bases, there was a span of 8 bases. CDR1 and CDR2 from the germline V gene are SGHRS and YFSETQ. The CDR3 sequence is 13 residues long. As every portion of the isolated RNA was reverse transcribed, the sequencing read expressed TCRB transcripts. There were approximately 3.5 million reads on average in the naive, central memory and regulatory T cell samples. TCRdb's copy holds only in-frame clones and misses some; the assay was immunoSEQ multiplex PCR. The sample consists of 130,000 to 150,000 clones, around 50% of them appearing once. V gene TRBV5-1 combines with J gene TRBJ1-1, with a possible D match to TRBD1 (5 bases). Sequenced sample: Tregs from blood. This TCR derives from a man aged 18 to 29 in good health. The CDR3 spells CASSRQMNTEAFF. In nucleotides, the CDR3 is TGCGCCAGCAGTCGACAGATGAACACTGAAGCTTTCTTT. The full variable domain, in which reference TRBV5-1 and TRBJ1-1 provide the parts outside the CDR3, is KAGVTQTPRYLIKTRGQQVTLSCSPISGHRSVSWYQQTPGQGLQFLFEYFSETQRNKGNFPGRFSGRQFSNSRSEMNVSTLELGDSALYLCASSRQMNTEAFFGQGTRLTVV.